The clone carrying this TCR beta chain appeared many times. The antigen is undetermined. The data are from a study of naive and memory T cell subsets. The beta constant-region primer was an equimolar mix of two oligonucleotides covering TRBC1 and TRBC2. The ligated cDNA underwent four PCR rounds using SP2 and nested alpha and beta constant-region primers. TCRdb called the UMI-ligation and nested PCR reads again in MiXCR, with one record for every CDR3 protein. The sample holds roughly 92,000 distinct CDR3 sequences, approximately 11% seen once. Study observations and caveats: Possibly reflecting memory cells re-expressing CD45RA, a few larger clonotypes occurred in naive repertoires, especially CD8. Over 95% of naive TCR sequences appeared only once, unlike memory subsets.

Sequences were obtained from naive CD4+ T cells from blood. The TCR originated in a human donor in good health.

CDR3 region: CASSLRGLAGVDNEQFF. CDR3 DNA: TGTGCCAGCAGTCTCCGCGGACTAGCGGGAGTCGACAATGAGCAGTTCTTC. This chain uses TRBV12-3 or TRBV12-4 with TRBJ2-1; 13 nucleotides line up with TRBD2. The V gene end was trimmed by 5 bases and the J gene end by 5 bases; junction bases not matched to a gene: 9. The length of the CDR3 is 17 residues.